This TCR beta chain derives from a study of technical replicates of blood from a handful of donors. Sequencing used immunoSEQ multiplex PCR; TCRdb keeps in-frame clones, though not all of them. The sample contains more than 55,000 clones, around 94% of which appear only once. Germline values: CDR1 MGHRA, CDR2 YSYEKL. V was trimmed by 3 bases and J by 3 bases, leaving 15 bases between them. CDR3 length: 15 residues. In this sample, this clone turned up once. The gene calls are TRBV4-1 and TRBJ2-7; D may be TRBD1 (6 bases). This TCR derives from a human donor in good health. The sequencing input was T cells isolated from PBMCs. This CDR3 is CASSQRRDTFYEQYF. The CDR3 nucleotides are TGCGCCAGCAGCCAGCGCCGGGACACCTTCTACGAGCAGTACTTC.